The clone carrying this T cell receptor beta chain was counted between two and nine times. Its antigen is currently unknown. A single record per CDR3 protein comes from TCRdb applying MiXCR to the reads. The sample has around 47,000 distinct CDR3 sequences; around a fifth are singletons. This specimen belongs to a study of T cell repertoires in cytomegalovirus infection. On the study more broadly: Well-studied HLA-B-restricted epitopes and recently identified HLA-C-restricted epitopes of CMV were both used in the study. Public signatures in TCR beta pointed to CMV infection and matching HLA type. General study results and limits: Summed public TCR beta family frequency identified CMV carriers bearing the relevant HLA.

The CDR3 has 13 residues. Germline lookup yields CDR1 MNHNS and CDR2 SASEGT. V lost 5 bases, J lost 5 bases, and 13 bases lay in between. The origin of this receptor is a human donor in good health (CMV status not recorded). Some clones in this sample may be carry-over from other donors' samples. The chain uses TRBV6-1 and TRBJ2-7, with D perhaps TRBD2 (5 bases). The material sequenced was CD8+ T cells from cultured PBMCs, taken from culture after CMV antigen stimulation. CDR3 nucleotides: TGTGCCAGCAGTAGCCGACCCGGGGACGAGCAGTACTTC. Translation gives CASSSRPGDEQYF.